This TCR beta chain was observed in a study of post-analysis software for immune sequencing data (dated by TCRdb to the mid-2010s). For context, the study as a whole: Relapsing-remitting, secondary progressive and progressive-relapsing multiple sclerosis were recorded as disease courses, and subtype annotation was lacking for some patients. The multiple sclerosis patient repertoires were compared with some twelve previously published healthy control repertoires from donors aged roughly 6 to 27 years. A subset of samples was prepared in parallel using single-end sample barcoding, then pooled and co-amplified after Illumina adapter ligation.

With respect to this clonotype: Its antigen remains undetermined. Per-nucleotide qualities are absent, and no much larger clonotype sits a single base away.

Counted from cysteine to phenylalanine, this CDR3 has 15 amino acids. The DNA shown is the 45-base CDR3, in frame from base 1. The germline ends are 13 bases apart after V is trimmed by 0 bases and J by 4 bases. The germline V gene supplies CDR1 SGHRS and CDR2 YFSETQ. The paper's findings and limits, for the study overall: The multiple sclerosis patient group was slightly younger than the control group. Normalized Chao1 diversity was significantly lower in multiple sclerosis patients than controls, suggesting substantial peripheral T-cell clonal expansion. Patients showed significantly higher frequencies than controls for roughly five TRBV segments, among them TRBV5-6, TRBV5-1 and TRBV20-1. Direct clustering with F measure showed strong co-clustering of samples prepared in the same batch, prompting a batch-effect correction.

TCR beta repertoires were profiled from peripheral blood of roughly 13 young patients with multiple sclerosis to demonstrate the VDJtools post-analysis software. The multiple sclerosis patients were children and adolescents between roughly 6 and 16 years of age. The library was produced with PCR. Sequenced using an Illumina HiSeq 2500. To reduce PCR and sequencing biases, unique molecular identifiers were incorporated into the TCR beta cDNA libraries. Roughly 500,000 cDNA molecules were obtained for every 1 to 10 million input T cells, so each molecule roughly corresponded to one T cell. The same protocol used for the earlier healthy control dataset was applied to prepare and sequence the patient libraries. Samples belonging to the same batch were prepared together, multiplexed and sequenced on a shared HiSeq lane. As for how the authors treated the data: Raw barcoded reads were processed with MIGEC, discarding single-read molecular identifier groups before consensus assembly and CDR3 extraction. VDJtools was used for post-analysis of the clonotype tables, with diversity normalized by down-sampling every dataset to the smallest sample size. To correct batch-related cross-sample contamination, repertoire overlap clustering matched CDR3 amino acid sequences but not nucleotide sequences. TCRdb reworked the public reads: Q25 trimming with fastp, MiXCR clone assembly, productive beta chains retained. Entries are consolidated by CDR3 protein sequence, retaining the most common genes and DNA. The V and J calls were determined by TCRdb, not by the authors. In this sample the table shows some 690,000 distinct CDR3 sequences, approximately 60% of which occur a single time. The top ten clonotypes cover roughly 12% of the sample.

The chain is assembled from TRBV5-1 and TRBJ1-1; a tentative D match to TRBD1 spans 5 bases. Material: blood. This TCR was recovered from a girl aged 2 to 10 with multiple sclerosis. The DNA reads as follows: TGCGCCAGCAGCTTGGAACGGGGGAGCACCACTGAAGCTTTCTTT. The encoded protein is CASSLERGSTTEAFF.